A single TCR beta chain is shown here with its context. What it binds is not known. This sample was taken from a study of T cell clones after liver transplantation. Study-level information: Post-transplant blood was tracked for graft-donor-reactive T cell clones identified in a pre-transplant mixed lymphocyte reaction. Standard immunosuppression, with no induction, continued until 12-24 months after transplant.

The assay was immunoSEQ multiplex PCR, and TCRdb's table has in-frame clones only and misses some. The sample has about 74,000 clones, 75% to 85% seen once; the top ten hold about 0.63%. Per germline, CDR1 SGHAT and CDR2 FQNNGV. V lost 3 bases and J 9 bases, leaving 21 bases between the germline ends. The CDR3 loop spans 15 amino acids. Study outcomes and limitations: Graft donor-reactive T cells may have migrated into the graft rather than being deleted.

Specimen: CD4+ T cells from blood, collected before liver transplant. The sequence derives from a human donor who received a liver transplant. The V call is TRBV11-2, the J call TRBJ2-7; the D gene could be TRBD1 or TRBD2 (5 bases each). The CDR3 loop is CASSFYGTSRGVQYF. The CDR3 DNA sequence: TGTGCCAGCAGCTTCTATGGGACCTCGAGAGGTGTGCAGTACTTC.